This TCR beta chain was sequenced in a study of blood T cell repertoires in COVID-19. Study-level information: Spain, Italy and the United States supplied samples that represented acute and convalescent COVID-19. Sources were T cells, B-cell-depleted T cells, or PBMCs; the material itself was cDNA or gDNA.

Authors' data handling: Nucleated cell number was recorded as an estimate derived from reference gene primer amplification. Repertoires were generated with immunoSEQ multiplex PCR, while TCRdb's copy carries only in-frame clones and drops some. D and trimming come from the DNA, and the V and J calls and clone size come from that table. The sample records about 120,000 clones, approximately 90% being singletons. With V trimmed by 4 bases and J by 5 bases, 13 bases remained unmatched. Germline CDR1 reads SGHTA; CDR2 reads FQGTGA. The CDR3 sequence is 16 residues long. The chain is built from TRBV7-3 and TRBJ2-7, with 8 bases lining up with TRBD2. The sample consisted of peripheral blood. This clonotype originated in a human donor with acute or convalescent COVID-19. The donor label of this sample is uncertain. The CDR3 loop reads CASSYPPGLGTHEQYF. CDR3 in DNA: TGTGCCAGCAGCTATCCCCCGGGACTAGGAACCCACGAGCAGTACTTC.